The 19 T cell receptor beta chains given below trace back to one sample, sequenced in a study of patients and donors after allogeneic stem cell transplantation. One entry per CDR3 protein results from TCRdb running MiXCR on the RT-PCR reads. The sample contains approximately 200,000 distinct CDR3 sequences, about 14% of which appear only once. Sample: blood, either unsorted or a sorted T cell fraction (not recorded which). The receptors were gathered from a human donor who was either an allogeneic HSCT recipient or a stem cell or donor lymphocyte infusion donor (not recorded which). It is not recorded whose cells these are; they may come from a transplant donor.

The J gene is TRBJ1-1, the V gene TRBV5-1, with D perhaps TRBD1 (5 bases). Germline-derived CDR1 and CDR2 are SGHRS and YFSETQ. V was trimmed by 0 bases and J by 3 bases, leaving 9 bases between them. The CDR3 sequence is 14 residues long. In nucleotides, the CDR3 is TGCGCCAGCAGCTTGGGGGGCAGGGACACTGAAGCTTTCTTT. Translation: CASSLGGRDTEAFF.

This chain uses TRBV14 with TRBJ2-7; D is ambiguous. The germline CDR1 and CDR2 sequences are SGHDN and FVKESK. This CDR3 comprises 15 residues. The germline V and J ends were trimmed by 3 bases and 0 bases, with 12 bases remaining between them. The CDR3 sequence is CASSHDTTPSYEQYF. The CDR3, as DNA: TGTGCCAGCAGCCACGACACCACGCCCTCCTACGAGCAGTACTTC.

This clonotype was counted ten times or more. In nucleotides, the CDR3 is TGTGCCAGCAGCTTGGATTGGAGCTCTGGAAACACCATATATTTT. As protein: CASSLDWSSGNTIYF. V is TRBV5-5 and J is TRBJ1-3; no reliable D call. V was shortened by 0 bases and J by 0 bases, with 7 bases between the two germline ends. The germline V gene encodes CDR1 SGHKS and CDR2 YYEKEE (reference sequence). CDR3 length: 15 residues.

This clonotype has a handful of counts. The chain combines TRBV9 with TRBJ1-3; maybe TRBD1 (5 bases). This CDR3 spans 15 amino acids. Between the trimmed V and J ends, which lost 0 bases and 4 bases, there was a span of 11 bases. The germline V gene encodes CDR1 SGDLS and CDR2 YYNGEE. The CDR3 here is CASSVAPGFGNTIYF. As DNA, the CDR3 is TGTGCCAGCAGCGTAGCTCCAGGGTTCGGAAACACCATATATTTT.

This clonotype was counted only a few times. This chain links TRBV5-1 with TRBJ1-1, with D possibly matching TRBD1 (5 bases). Germline CDR1 and CDR2: SGHRS and YFSETQ. V was pared by 4 bases and J by 2 bases, with 15 bases between. CDR3 length: 15 residues. The DNA of the CDR3 is TGCGCCAGCAGCCCCCGGGGACGGACTAACACTGAAGCTTTCTTT. Protein sequence: CASSPRGRTNTEAFF. The full variable domain, its missing parts supplied by reference TRBV5-1 and TRBJ1-1, is KAGVTQTPRYLIKTRGQQVTLSCSPISGHRSVSWYQQTPGQGLQFLFEYFSETQRNKGNFPGRFSGRQFSNSRSEMNVSTLELGDSALYLCASSPRGRTNTEAFFGQGTRLTVV.

This chain uses TRBV7-2 with TRBJ1-1; D is perhaps TRBD1 (6 bases). Trimming shortened V by 5 bases and J by 6 bases, and 19 bases separated the two germline ends. The CDR3 is 15 amino acids. CDR1 is SGHTA and CDR2 is FQGNSA in the germline V gene. The CDR3 coding sequence is TGTGCCAGCAGCCCGACGACAGGAAGGTTTGCTGAAGCTTTCTTT. Amino acids: CASSPTTGRFAEAFF.

The genes are TRBV7-2 and TRBJ2-7, with D tentatively TRBD2 (6 bases). V was clipped by 6 bases and J by 0 bases, with 12 bases between them. Per germline, CDR1 SGHTA and CDR2 FQGNSA. The CDR3 consists of 14 residues. The DNA of the CDR3 is TGTGCCAGCAGTCCGGAGGGGAACTCCTACGAGCAGTACTTC. Translation gives CASSPEGNSYEQYF.

This clonotype was detected ten times or more. This chain links TRBV6-2 or TRBV6-3 with TRBJ1-2; TRBD1 aligns across 8 bases. The CDR3 is 14 amino acids. Per the germline V gene, CDR1 is MNHEY and CDR2 is SVGEGT. Losses at the gene ends were 4 bases for V and 8 bases for J; bases not matched to a gene: 9. CDR3 DNA: TGTGCCAGCAGTTTCGGACAGGGCCGAGGAGGCTACACCTTC. Encoded protein: CASSFGQGRGGYTF.

This clonotype showed up many times. V is TRBV7-2 and J is TRBJ2-5; 12 bases line up with TRBD2. In germline, CDR1 is SGHTA, CDR2 FQGNSA. This CDR3 is built from 17 residues. Trimming took 5 bases from V and 5 from J; bases not matched to a gene: 12. This CDR3 reads CASSTFGLAGSRETQYF. CDR3 DNA sequence: TGTGCCAGCAGCACCTTTGGACTAGCGGGGAGCCGGGAGACCCAGTACTTC.

In this sample, this clonotype turned up a few times. The CDR3 region is CSARDYLWAGEMNTEAFF. The CDR3 DNA reads TGCAGTGCTAGAGATTATCTCTGGGCAGGGGAGATGAACACTGAAGCTTTCTTT. The chain links TRBV20-1 to TRBJ1-1, with D maybe TRBD1 (6 bases). Trimming shortened V by 0 bases and J by 0 bases, and 20 bases separated the two germline ends. The V gene's germline CDR1 is DFQATT and CDR2 SNEGSKA (reference sequence). The CDR3 is 18 residues long.

This clonotype was counted between two and nine times. J is TRBJ2-2 and V is TRBV29-1; the D is unclear. In germline, CDR1 is SQVTM, CDR2 ANQGSEA. The CDR3 runs to 11 residues. V was clipped by 5 bases and J by 5 bases, with 6 bases between them. In DNA, the CDR3 is TGCAGCGTTCACACGACCGGGGAGCTGTTTTTT. It specifies CSVHTTGELFF.

The chain uses TRBV20-1 and TRBJ2-4; the D is unclear. This CDR3 has 14 residues. CDR1 DFQATT and CDR2 SNEGSKA come from the germline V gene (reference sequence). V was clipped by 5 bases and J by 1 base, with 12 bases between them. DNA for the CDR3: TGCAGTGCTCAGGCCCCCTTGGCCAAAAACATTCAGTACTTC. Residues: CSAQAPLAKNIQYF.

The chain couples TRBV2 to TRBJ2-7; D is ambiguous. Germline V gives CDR1 SNHLY, CDR2 FYNNEI. The CDR3 runs to 12 residues. V was clipped by 11 bases and J by 0 bases, with 11 bases between them. The CDR3 spells CASGRPSYEQYF. The CDR3 DNA sequence: TGTGCCTCCGGCAGGCCCTCCTACGAGCAGTACTTC. Supplemented by reference TRBV2 and TRBJ2-7, the full variable domain reads EPEVTQTPSHQVTQMGQEVILRCVPISNHLYFYWYRQILGQKVEFLVSFYNNEISEKSEIFDDQFSVERPDGSNFTLKIRSTKLEDSAMYFCASGRPSYEQYFGPGTRLTVT.

The chain uses TRBV15 and TRBJ2-5, with a tentative D call TRBD2 (5 bases). The CDR3 contains 14 residues. V lost 7 bases and J lost 5, with 17 bases in between. Germline loops: CDR1 LNHNV, CDR2 YYDKDF (reference sequence). The CDR3 sequence is CATNPGNKGETQYF. The CDR3 DNA is TGTGCCACCAATCCGGGGAATAAAGGGGAGACCCAGTACTTC.

This chain links TRBV7-3 with TRBJ2-4, with TRBD1 matching 10 bases. Germline-derived CDR1 and CDR2 are SGHTA and FQGTGA. This CDR3 has 15 amino acids. Trimming removed 5 bases from V and 6 bases from J; junction bases left unmatched: 7. The CDR3 loop is CASSPGTGVLNIQYF. The CDR3 bases are TGTGCCAGCAGCCCCGGGACAGGGGTTTTAAACATTCAGTACTTC. Variable domain in full (rest from reference TRBV7-3 and TRBJ2-4): GAGVSQTPSNKVTEKGKYVELRCDPISGHTALYWYRQSLGQGPEFLIYFQGTGAADDSGLPNDRFFAVRPEGSVSTLKIQRTERGDSAVYLCASSPGTGVLNIQYFGAGTRLSVL.

This clonotype showed up many times. The chain carries TRBV6-5 and TRBJ1-1; unclear D gene. V lost 8 bases, J lost 11 bases, and 9 bases lay in between. This CDR3 is 9 amino acids long. Germline-derived CDR1 and CDR2 are MNHEY and SVGAGI. The CDR3, as DNA: TGTGCCAGCCCAAGTCTGGCTTTCTTT. It encodes CASPSLAFF.

The chain couples TRBV5-4 to TRBJ1-6; the D is unclear. Trimming shortened V by 1 base and J by 12 bases, and 8 bases separated the two germline ends. The germline CDR1 and CDR2 sequences are SGHNT and YYREEE (reference sequence). The CDR3 has 12 amino acids. As DNA, the CDR3 is TGTGCCAGCAGCTTGCCCCGGGGACCCCTCCACTTT. As protein: CASSLPRGPLHF.

This clonotype was seen a few times. This chain connects TRBV24-1 to TRBJ1-1; maybe TRBD1 (6 bases). The V end was cut by 6 bases, the J end by 0 bases, with 28 bases between. The CDR3 loop spans 20 amino acids. In germline, CDR1 is KGHDR, CDR2 SFDVKD. Written as DNA, the CDR3 is TGTGCCACCAGTATCTGGGGGGCACTTGAACTTAGGATTATGAACACTGAAGCTTTCTTT. Its translation is CATSIWGALELRIMNTEAFF.

This clonotype was counted ten times or more. The chain has TRBV9 and TRBJ2-1, with 7 nucleotides matching TRBD2. There are 15 residues in the CDR3. The germline V gene has CDR1 SGDLS and CDR2 YYNGEE. J was trimmed by 7 bases and V by 0 bases; bases with no gene match: 7. The CDR3 sequence is CASSVVTGGRNEQFF. The CDR3 bases are TGTGCCAGCAGCGTAGTGACGGGGGGAAGGAATGAGCAGTTCTTC.